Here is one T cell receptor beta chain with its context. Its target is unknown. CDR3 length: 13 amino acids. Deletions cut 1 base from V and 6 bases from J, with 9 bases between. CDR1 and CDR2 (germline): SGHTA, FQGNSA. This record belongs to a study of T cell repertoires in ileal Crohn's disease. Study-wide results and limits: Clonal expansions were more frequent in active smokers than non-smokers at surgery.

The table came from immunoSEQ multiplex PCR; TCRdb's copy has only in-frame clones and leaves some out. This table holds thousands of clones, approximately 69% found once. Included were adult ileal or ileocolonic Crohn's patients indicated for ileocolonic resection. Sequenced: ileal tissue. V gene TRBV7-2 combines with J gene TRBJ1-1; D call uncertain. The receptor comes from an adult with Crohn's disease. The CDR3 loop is CASSLVLPAEAFF. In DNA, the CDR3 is TGTGCCAGCAGCTTAGTACTTCCGGCTGAAGCTTTCTTT.